Listed below are T cell receptor beta chains from one sample, sequenced in a study of cytomegalovirus exposure and HLA in healthy donors. The assay was immunoSEQ multiplex PCR, and TCRdb's table has in-frame clones only and misses some. This sample's clone table lists under 95,000 clones. The sample consisted of PBMCs. These receptors were taken from a female donor in good health and CMV-seropositive. The CDR3 runs from the conserved cysteine through the conserved F or W. Fields, in order: V gene, CDR3 protein.

>TRBV6-5
CASSYSAGVEKLFF
>TRBV7-6
CASSFAGPTDTQYF
>TRBV4-1
CASSAQGSGNTIYF
>TRBV28
CASRKGGVRGTYNEQFF
>TRBV6-5
CASSYGGSVIHEQYF
>TRBV5-1
CASTTGTGSSPLHF
>TRBV11-3
CASSREQGALETQYF
>TRBV18
CASSPQSTSNTGELFF
>TRBV19
CASSIQGGQPQHF
>TRBV18
CASSSGLRDPVEQYF
>TRBV29-1
CSVEGGTHSYEQYF
>TRBV28
CASRQTGGTEAFF
>TRBV27
CASRLWGDRLNTEAFF
>TRBV5-1
CASSPWGGASSTDTQYF
>TRBV9
CASSVDRRQTDTQYF
>TRBV19
CASSIGQLEDFF
>TRBV18
CASSPNPGQGRNEQFF
>TRBV6-5
CASSYSDRSNTEAFF
>TRBV5-4
CASCSGSSYEQYF
>TRBV6-5
CASSPHRGPNTEAFF
>TRBV29-1
CSVEAGVIEAFF
>TRBV28
CASSIGISYEQYF
>TRBV4-3
CASSQGPDLSGTQYF
>TRBV29-1
CSVEDGDRDTQYF
>TRBV29-1
CSVADSGTGYQPQHF
>TRBV5-1
CASSLQGWGTEAFF
>TRBV13
CASRLAGGLVEQYF
>TRBV6-5
CASSYSLAGRTDTQYF
>TRBV29-1
CSVAGTGGLVGEQYF